The rows below give T cell receptor beta chains drawn from one sample of a study of metastatic and nonmetastatic thyroid tumors. TCRdb called clones again from the PCR reads with MiXCR. The sample has several thousand clones, under 35% seen once. The sample was adjacent normal tissue. These receptors all come from a female donor with papillary thyroid cancer or a benign thyroid nodule (not recorded which). Some clones in this sample may be carry-over from other donors' samples. CDR3s include the opening cysteine and the closing phenylalanine or tryptophan. D genes are given only for firm matches. Some rows have no size entry. The others give once, few or many, or a class for an expanded clone.

cdr3_aa cdr3_nt d_call clone_size j_call v_call
CASSVHSGRQETQYF TGTGCCAGCAGCGTTCATAGCGGGAGGCAAGAGACCCAGTACTTC TRBD2 few TRBJ2-5 TRBV6-1
CASSSWVNEQFF TGTGCCAGCAGCTCCTGGGTAAATGAGCAGTTCTTC - medium-sized TRBJ2-1 TRBV7-2
CASSLARTDTQYF TGTGCCAGCAGCTTAGCGAGGACAGATACGCAGTATTTT - many TRBJ2-3 TRBV7-9
CSSSPTQGADTQYF TGTTCCAGCAGCCCCACACAGGGTGCTGATACCCAGTACTTC - once TRBJ2-5 TRBV7-9
CASSRDRGIGYTF TGTGCCAGCAGCCGGGACAGAGGGATTGGCTACACCTTC TRBD1 - TRBJ1-2 TRBV7-3
CASSEFGYTEAFF TGTGCCAGCAGTGAATTTGGCTACACTGAAGCTTTCTTT - medium-sized TRBJ1-1 TRBV25-1
CASSQTREVDEQFF TGTGCCAGCAGCCAGACTAGAGAGGTCGATGAGCAGTTCTTC - - TRBJ2-1 TRBV28
CASSLLVSSGQGQYF TGTGCCAGCAGTTTATTAGTATCTTCCGGGCAGGGACAGTACTTC - few TRBJ2-7 TRBV12-3/TRBV12-4
CASSPDEVYEQYF TGCGCCAGCAGCCCCGACGAGGTCTACGAGCAGTACTTC - few TRBJ2-7 TRBV5-1
CASSPEGTSGSYEQYF TGTGCCAGCAGCCCCGAAGGGACTAGCGGGAGCTACGAGCAGTACTTC TRBD2 - TRBJ2-7 TRBV13
CASSPTRGSSDEQFF TGTGCCAGCAGCCCGACCCGCGGGAGCAGCGATGAGCAGTTCTTC TRBD2 medium-sized TRBJ2-1 TRBV7-8
CASSTGQGAPRETQYF TGTGCCAGCAGCACGGGACAGGGGGCGCCCCGAGAGACCCAGTACTTC TRBD1 many TRBJ2-5 TRBV5-6
CASSDRNSGANVLTF TGTGCCAGCAGTGACAGGAACTCTGGGGCCAACGTCCTGACTTTC - - TRBJ2-6 TRBV6-1
CASGGDSYEQYF TGTGCTAGTGGGGGGGACTCCTACGAGCAGTACTTC - few TRBJ2-7 TRBV12-5
CASSPQASTDTQYF TGTGCCAGCAGTCCGCAGGCTAGCACAGATACGCAGTATTTT - few TRBJ2-3 TRBV6-2/TRBV6-3
CASSFSGPTGHTQYF TGTGCCAGCAGTTTTAGCGGACCCACAGGACATACGCAGTATTTT - medium-sized TRBJ2-3 TRBV28
CARRERGDEQYF TGTGCCAGGCGGGAGAGGGGCGACGAGCAGTACTTC TRBD2 - TRBJ2-7 TRBV2
CASSFNGRTEAFF TGTGCCAGCAGCTTTAATGGGCGGACTGAAGCTTTCTTT - few TRBJ1-1 TRBV11-3
CASSFAQGDNEQFF TGTGCCAGCAGTTTCGCACAGGGCGACAATGAGCAGTTCTTC - medium-sized TRBJ2-1 TRBV12-3/TRBV12-4
CASSLSGRIYEQYF TGTGCCAGCAGCCTTAGCGGTAGAATCTACGAGCAGTACTTC - few TRBJ2-7 TRBV7-2
CASSIAPNSPLHF TGTGCCAGTAGTATTGCACCCAATTCACCCCTCCACTTT - few TRBJ1-6 TRBV19
CASSNRGRAYEQYF TGTGCCAGTAGTAATCGAGGGAGGGCCTACGAGCAGTACTTC TRBD2 few TRBJ2-7 TRBV19
CASSQTGLNEKLFF TGTGCCAGCAGCCAGACAGGGCTTAATGAAAAACTGTTTTTT TRBD1 many TRBJ1-4 TRBV5-6
CAWSSTQQRLLPLHF TGTGCCTGGAGTTCAACCCAACAGAGACTTCTACCCCTCCACTTT - - TRBJ1-6 TRBV30
CASSNTQGDEQYF TGTGCCAGCAGCAACACTCAGGGAGACGAGCAGTACTTC - - TRBJ2-7 TRBV12-3/TRBV12-4
CANTRGGDGYTF TGCGCCAACACCCGGGGGGGGGATGGCTACACCTTC - - TRBJ1-2 TRBV10-1
CASSLSGANYGYTF TGTGCCAGCAGCTTAAGCGGGGCTAACTATGGCTACACCTTC - - TRBJ1-2 TRBV7-9
CASSVDRETEAFF TGTGCCAGTAGTGTAGACAGGGAGACTGAAGCTTTCTTT TRBD1 medium-sized TRBJ1-1 TRBV19
CASSLWGIGDSLNTEAFF TGTGCCAGCAGTTTATGGGGGATTGGGGACAGCTTGAACACTGAAGCTTTCTTT TRBD1 large TRBJ1-1 TRBV28
CASSVGGDLSNQPQHF TGTGCCAGCAGTGTGGGGGGGGACCTCAGCAATCAGCCCCAGCATTTT - - TRBJ1-5 TRBV2
CSAVDSYPHTQYF TGCAGTGCTGTGGATAGTTACCCTCATACGCAGTATTTT - many TRBJ2-3 TRBV20-1
CANSRKTSGANVLTF TGTGCCAACAGTAGAAAAACTTCTGGGGCCAACGTCCTGACTTTC - - TRBJ2-6 TRBV27
CASSSSGGTEGNEQFF TGTGCCAGCAGTTCCAGCGGGGGGACAGAAGGAAATGAGCAGTTCTTC TRBD2 - TRBJ2-1 TRBV27
CVSSLMGPSTDTQYF TGTGTCAGCAGTTTGATGGGACCTAGCACAGATACGCAGTATTTT - few TRBJ2-3 TRBV27
CASSFGRIQETQYF TGTGCCAGCAGTTTTGGGCGGATACAAGAGACCCAGTACTTC - few TRBJ2-5 TRBV12-3/TRBV12-4
CASSFGTGVSPLHF TGTGCCAGCAGCTTCGGGACAGGGGTTTCACCCCTCCACTTT TRBD1 - TRBJ1-6 TRBV11-2
CASSPSAGRNTGELFF TGTGCCAGCAGCCCCTCCGCAGGGCGAAACACCGGGGAGCTGTTTTTT - few TRBJ2-2 TRBV28
CASSVGPAGVYEQYF TGTGCCAGCAGCGTAGGTCCAGCGGGGGTGTACGAGCAGTACTTC TRBD2 - TRBJ2-7 TRBV9
CASSFGSGANVLTF TGTGCCAGCAGCTTCGGCTCTGGGGCCAACGTCCTGACTTTC - medium-sized TRBJ2-6 TRBV5-4
CAISEDRTFYEQYF TGTGCCATCAGTGAGGACAGGACCTTCTACGAGCAGTACTTC - - TRBJ2-7 TRBV10-3
CASSRTSGASYEQYF TGTGCCAGCAGCCGGACTAGCGGGGCCTCCTACGAGCAGTACTTC TRBD2 medium-sized TRBJ2-7 TRBV11-2
CASSLARLTYYEQYF TGCGCCAGCAGCTTGGCCCGACTAACCTACTACGAGCAGTACTTC - few TRBJ2-7 TRBV5-1
CASRQGVNTEAFF TGTGCCAGCAGACAGGGAGTGAACACTGAAGCTTTCTTT - - TRBJ1-1 TRBV6-1
CASSLQGSDQPQHF TGTGCCAGCAGCCTACAGGGGTCGGATCAGCCCCAGCATTTT TRBD1 medium-sized TRBJ1-5 TRBV4-2
CATSTRGEDQRDYTF TGTGCCACCAGCACAAGAGGTGAAGACCAGCGTGACTACACCTTC - - TRBJ1-2 TRBV15
CASSEVADTQYF TGTGCCAGCAGTGAAGTTGCAGATACGCAGTATTTT - large TRBJ2-3 TRBV6-1
CSARDPQGSQPQHF TGCAGTGCTAGAGATCCACAGGGTAGCCAGCCCCAGCATTTT - medium-sized TRBJ1-5 TRBV20-1
CASSLTGWNEQFF TGTGCCAGCAGCTTAACTGGGTGGAATGAGCAGTTCTTC - medium-sized TRBJ2-1 TRBV7-3
CSAAGLAGEVEQFF TGCAGTGCTGCGGGACTAGCGGGAGAAGTTGAGCAGTTCTTC TRBD2 - TRBJ2-1 TRBV20-1